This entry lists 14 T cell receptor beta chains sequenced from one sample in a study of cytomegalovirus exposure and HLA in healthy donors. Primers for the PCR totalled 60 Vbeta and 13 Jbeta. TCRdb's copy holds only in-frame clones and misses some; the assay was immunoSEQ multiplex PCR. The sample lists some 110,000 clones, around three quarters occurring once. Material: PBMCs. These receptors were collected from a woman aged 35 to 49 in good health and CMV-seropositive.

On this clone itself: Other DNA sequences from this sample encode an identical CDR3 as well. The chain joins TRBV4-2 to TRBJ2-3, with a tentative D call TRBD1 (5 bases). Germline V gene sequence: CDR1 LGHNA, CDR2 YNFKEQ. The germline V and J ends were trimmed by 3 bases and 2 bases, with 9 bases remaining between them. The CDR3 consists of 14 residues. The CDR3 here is CASSQGLYTDTQYF. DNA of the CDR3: TGTGCCAGCAGCCAGGGGCTTTACACAGATACGCAGTATTTT.

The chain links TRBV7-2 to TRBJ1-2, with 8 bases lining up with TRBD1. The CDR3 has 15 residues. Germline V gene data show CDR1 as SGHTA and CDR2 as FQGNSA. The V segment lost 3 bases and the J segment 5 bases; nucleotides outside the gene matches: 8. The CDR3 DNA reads TGTGCCAGCAGCTTGGCCGGGACAGGAGGGTATGGCTACACCTTC. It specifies CASSLAGTGGYGYTF.

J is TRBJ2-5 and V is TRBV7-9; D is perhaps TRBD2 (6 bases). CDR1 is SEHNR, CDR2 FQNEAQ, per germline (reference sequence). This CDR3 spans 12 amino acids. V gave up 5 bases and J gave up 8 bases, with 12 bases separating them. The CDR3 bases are TGTGCCAGCAGCCGAGGCGGGGCCACCCAGTACTTC. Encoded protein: CASSRGGATQYF. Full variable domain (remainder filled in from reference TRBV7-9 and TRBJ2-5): DTGVSQNPRHKITKRGQNVTFRCDPISEHNRLYWYRQTLGQGPEFLTYFQNEAQLEKSRLLSDRFSAERPKGSFSTLEIQRTEQGDSAMYLCASSRGGATQYFGPGTRLLVL.

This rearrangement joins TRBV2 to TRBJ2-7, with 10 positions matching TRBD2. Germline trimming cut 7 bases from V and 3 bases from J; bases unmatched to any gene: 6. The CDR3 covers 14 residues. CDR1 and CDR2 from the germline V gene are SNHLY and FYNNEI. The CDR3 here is CASKSSGSIYEQYF. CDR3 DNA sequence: TGTGCCAGCAAATCTAGCGGGAGTATCTACGAGCAGTACTTC. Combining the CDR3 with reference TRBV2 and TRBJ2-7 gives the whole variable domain EPEVTQTPSHQVTQMGQEVILRCVPISNHLYFYWYRQILGQKVEFLVSFYNNEISEKSEIFDDQFSVERPDGSNFTLKIRSTKLEDSAMYFCASKSSGSIYEQYFGPGTRLTVT.

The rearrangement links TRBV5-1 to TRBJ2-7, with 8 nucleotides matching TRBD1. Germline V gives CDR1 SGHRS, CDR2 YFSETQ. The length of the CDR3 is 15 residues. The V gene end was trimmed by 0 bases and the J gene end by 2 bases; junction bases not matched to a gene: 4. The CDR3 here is CASSLEPGGPYEQYF. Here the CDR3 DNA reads TGCGCCAGCAGCTTGGAGCCAGGGGGCCCCTACGAGCAGTACTTC.

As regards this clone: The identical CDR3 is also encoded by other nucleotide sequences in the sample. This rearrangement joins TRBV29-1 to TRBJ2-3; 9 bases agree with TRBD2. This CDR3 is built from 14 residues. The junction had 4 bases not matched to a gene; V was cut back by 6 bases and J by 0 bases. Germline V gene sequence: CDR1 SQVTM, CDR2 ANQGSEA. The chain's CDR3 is CSVRTSGSTDTQYF. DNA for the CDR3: TGCAGCGTGCGTACTAGCGGGAGCACAGATACGCAGTATTTT.

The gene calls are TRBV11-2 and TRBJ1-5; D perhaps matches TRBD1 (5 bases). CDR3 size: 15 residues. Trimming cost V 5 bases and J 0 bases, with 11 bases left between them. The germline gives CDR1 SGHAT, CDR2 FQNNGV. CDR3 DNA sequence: TGTGCCAGCAGCCGTGGGGGGGGTAGCAATCAGCCCCAGCATTTT. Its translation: CASSRGGGSNQPQHF. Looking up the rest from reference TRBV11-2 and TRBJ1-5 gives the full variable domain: EAGVAQSPRYKIIEKRQSVAFWCNPISGHATLYWYQQILGQGPKLLIQFQNNGVVDDSQLPKDRFSAERLKGVDSTLKIQPAKLEDSAVYLCASSRGGGSNQPQHFGDGTRLSIL.

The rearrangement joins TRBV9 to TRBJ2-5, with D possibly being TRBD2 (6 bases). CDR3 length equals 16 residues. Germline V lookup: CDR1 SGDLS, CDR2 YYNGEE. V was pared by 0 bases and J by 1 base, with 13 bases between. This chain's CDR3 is CASSVGRGEAQETQYF. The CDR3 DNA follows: TGTGCCAGCAGCGTAGGAAGAGGGGAGGCCCAAGAGACCCAGTACTTC.

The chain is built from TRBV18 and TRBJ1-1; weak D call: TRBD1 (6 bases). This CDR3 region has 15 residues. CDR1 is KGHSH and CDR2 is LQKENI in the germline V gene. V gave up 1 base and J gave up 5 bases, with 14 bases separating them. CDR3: CASSPLSGVDTEAFF. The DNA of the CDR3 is TGTGCCAGCTCACCACTGTCAGGGGTTGATACTGAAGCTTTCTTT. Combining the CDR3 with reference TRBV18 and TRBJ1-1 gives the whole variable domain NAGVMQNPRHLVRRRGQEARLRCSPMKGHSHVYWYRQLPEEGLKFMVYLQKENIIDESGMPKERFSAEFPKEGPSILRIQQVVRGDSAAYFCASSPLSGVDTEAFFGQGTRLTVV.

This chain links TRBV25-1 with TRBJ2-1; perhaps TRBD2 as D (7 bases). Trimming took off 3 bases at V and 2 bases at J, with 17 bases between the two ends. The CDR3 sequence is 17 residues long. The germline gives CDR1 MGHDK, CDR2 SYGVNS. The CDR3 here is CASSDREGRGPYNEQFF. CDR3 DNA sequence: TGTGCCAGCAGTGATAGGGAGGGGCGGGGGCCCTACAATGAGCAGTTCTTC.

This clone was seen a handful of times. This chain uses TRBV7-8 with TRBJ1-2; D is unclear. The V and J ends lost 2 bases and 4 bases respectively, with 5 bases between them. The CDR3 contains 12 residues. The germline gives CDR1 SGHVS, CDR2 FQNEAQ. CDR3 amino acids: CASSLSGYGYTF. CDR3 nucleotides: TGTGCCAGCAGCTTATCAGGCTATGGCTACACCTTC.

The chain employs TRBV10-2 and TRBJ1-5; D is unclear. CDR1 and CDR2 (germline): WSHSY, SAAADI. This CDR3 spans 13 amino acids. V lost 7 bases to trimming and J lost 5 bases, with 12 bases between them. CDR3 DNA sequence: TGCGCCAGCACCCAGCGAGGGTATCAGCCCCAGCATTTT. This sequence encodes CASTQRGYQPQHF.

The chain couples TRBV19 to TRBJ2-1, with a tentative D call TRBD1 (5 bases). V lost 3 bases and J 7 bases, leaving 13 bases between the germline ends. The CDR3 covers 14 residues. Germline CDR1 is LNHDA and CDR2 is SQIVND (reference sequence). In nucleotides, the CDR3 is TGTGCCAGTAGTATTAACCAGGGTTTGAATGAGCAGTTCTTC. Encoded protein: CASSINQGLNEQFF. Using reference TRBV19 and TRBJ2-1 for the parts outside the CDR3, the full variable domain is DGGITQSPKYLFRKEGQNVTLSCEQNLNHDAMYWYRQDPGQGLRLIYYSQIVNDFQKGDIAEGYSVSREKKESFPLTVTSAQKNPTAFYLCASSINQGLNEQFFGPGTRLTVL.

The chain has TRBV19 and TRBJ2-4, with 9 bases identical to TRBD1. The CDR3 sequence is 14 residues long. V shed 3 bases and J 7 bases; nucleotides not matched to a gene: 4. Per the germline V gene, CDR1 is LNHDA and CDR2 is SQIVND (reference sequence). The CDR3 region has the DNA TGTGCCAGTAGTATCTCCGACAGGGGGAACATTCAGTACTTC. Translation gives CASSISDRGNIQYF.